The 31 T cell receptor beta chains given below trace back to one sample, sequenced in a study of vaccination effects on CD4 cells after COVID-19. The repertoire was sequenced with immunoSEQ multiplex PCR; TCRdb's copy has only in-frame clones and lacks some. The sample shows 60,000 to 75,000 clones, roughly 73% of them seen only once. CD4+ T cells specific for antigen were expanded with viral peptide pools by the ViraFEST assay before sequencing. Upon completion of more than 9 days in culture, CD4+ T cells were isolated. PCR-confirmed SARS-CoV-2 infection occurred in the person between March and December 2020. Their cognate antigens are unknown. Sequencing was performed on CD4+ T cells from PBMCs cultured with HIV peptides, taken before COVID-19 vaccination. Subset in this sample: HIV-1 Nef peptide pool negative control/reference culture. These receptors were obtained from a human donor who had a prior SARS-CoV-2 infection.

V usage is TRBV5-4 and J usage is TRBJ2-1, with D unclear. This CDR3 region has 16 residues. Germline CDR1 SGHNT, CDR2 YYREEE (reference sequence). Trimming shortened V by 4 bases and J by 4 bases, and 18 bases separated the two germline ends. CDR3 bases: TGTGCCAGCAGCGATCGTTCATCGGGTATGTACAATGAGCAGTTCTTC. This gives the protein CASSDRSSGMYNEQFF.

V gene TRBV24-1 combines with J gene TRBJ1-2, with D unclear. Germline V CDR1 and CDR2: KGHDR, SFDVKD. V was trimmed by 6 bases and J by 2 bases, leaving 9 bases between them. CDR3 size: 13 residues. The CDR3 reads CATSHNQNYGYTF. CDR3 nucleotide sequence: TGTGCCACCAGTCACAACCAAAACTATGGCTACACCTTC.

This clone was found a few times. V gene TRBV5-4 combines with J gene TRBJ2-7; D is possibly TRBD1 or TRBD2 (5 bases each). With 3 bases removed from V and 2 bases from J, the gap between germline ends came to 15 bases. Germline CDR1 and CDR2: SGHNT and YYREEE (reference sequence). The CDR3 spans 15 residues. The CDR3 coding sequence is TGTGCCAGCAGCTCTGGCCGGGACGCGGCCTACGAGCAGTACTTC. Protein product: CASSSGRDAAYEQYF.

This chain connects TRBV4-3 to TRBJ1-5, with 10 positions matching TRBD1. The CDR3 loop spans 14 amino acids. The V gene end was trimmed by 4 bases and the J gene end by 5 bases; junction bases not matched to a gene: 2. Germline V CDR1 and CDR2: LGHNA, YSLEER. The CDR3 DNA sequence: TGCGCCAGCAGCCTCGGGACAGGGGATCAGCCCCAGCATTTT. Its translation: CASSLGTGDQPQHF.

This clone showed up just a few times. The J gene is TRBJ1-2, the V gene TRBV19; TRBD1 might be the D (6 bases). Germline CDR1 reads LNHDA; CDR2 reads SQIVND (reference sequence). The CDR3 length is 13 residues. Trimming cost V 4 bases and J 8 bases, with 14 bases left between them. The CDR3 DNA reads as TGTGCCAGTAGTAATACAGGGCGGGCGGGCTACACCTTC. Translated, it gives CASSNTGRAGYTF.

The CDR3 is CASSLTRDRAFHF. In DNA form, the CDR3 reads TGTGCCAGCAGTCTAACCCGGGACAGGGCGTTCCACTTT. The chain has TRBV28 and TRBJ1-6, with 9 bases aligning to TRBD1. CDR1 is MDHEN, CDR2 SYDVKM, per germline. V lost 5 bases and J lost 17; bases outside the gene matches: 10. This CDR3 has 13 amino acids.

The rearrangement links TRBV18 to TRBJ2-7; D might be TRBD1 (5 bases). The CDR3 extends over 13 amino acids. Germline loops: CDR1 KGHSH, CDR2 LQKENI. V was pared by 3 bases and J by 2 bases, with 8 bases between. The CDR3 is CASSPDRTYEQYF. Written as DNA, the CDR3 is TGTGCCAGCTCACCCGACAGAACCTACGAGCAGTACTTC.

This rearrangement joins TRBV13 to TRBJ2-7, with a tentative D call TRBD1 (5 bases). This CDR3 comprises 13 residues. Germline CDR1 PRHDT, CDR2 FYEKMQ (reference sequence). V lost 5 bases to trimming and J lost 2 bases, with 10 bases between them. The CDR3 loop reads CASSKGVTYEQYF. The CDR3 DNA is TGTGCCAGCAGCAAAGGGGTCACCTACGAGCAGTACTTC.

V gene TRBV19 combines with J gene TRBJ2-5, with 8 bases aligning to TRBD2. V lost 11 bases, J lost 4 bases, and 9 bases stayed unmatched. The CDR3 runs 13 residues. Germline values: CDR1 LNHDA, CDR2 SQIVND (reference sequence). CDR3 region: CAGKRERRETQYF. The DNA of the CDR3 is TGTGCCGGGAAGCGGGAGCGAAGAGAGACCCAGTACTTC.

The J gene is TRBJ1-1, the V gene TRBV4-1; TRBD1 matches 11 bases. The V segment lost 1 base and the J segment 4 bases; nucleotides outside the gene matches: 5. The CDR3 covers 16 residues. Per the germline V gene, CDR1 is MGHRA and CDR2 is YSYEKL. CDR3 in DNA: TGCGCCAGCAGCCAAGGTTACGGGACAGGGGGCACTGAAGCTTTCTTT. The encoded protein is CASSQGYGTGGTEAFF.

V gene TRBV15 combines with J gene TRBJ1-1; D not certain. This CDR3 contains 15 residues. Trimming removed 1 base at V and 0 bases at J, with 9 bases between. The germline V gene has CDR1 LNHNV and CDR2 YYDKDF (reference sequence). Written as DNA, the CDR3 is TGTGCCACCAGCAGAGGCGGATCCATGAACACTGAAGCTTTCTTT. This codes for CATSRGGSMNTEAFF.

DNA for the CDR3: TGTGCCAGCAGCCAACAGGGGAGCTCCTACGAGCAGTACTTC. Translated: CASSQQGSSYEQYF. The J gene is TRBJ2-7, the V gene TRBV5-6; TRBD1 matches at 7 bases. Germline V gives CDR1 SGHDT, CDR2 YYEEEE. V shed 4 bases, J shed 0 bases, and the junction held 4 bases outside the gene matches. There are 14 residues in the CDR3.

The rearrangement links TRBV27 to TRBJ1-6, with D unclear. Trimming removed 4 bases at V and 7 bases at J, with 8 bases between. Germline CDR1 reads MNHEY; CDR2 reads SMNVEV (reference sequence). The length of the CDR3 is 13 residues. Written as DNA, the CDR3 is TGTGCCAGCAGTTACACGGGGAATTCACCCCTCCACTTT. It encodes CASSYTGNSPLHF.

The sample holds a few counts of this clone. The rearrangement links TRBV5-4 to TRBJ2-3, with 12 positions matching TRBD1. The CDR3 totals 16 residues. The J segment lost 4 bases and the V segment lost 4 bases, leaving 7 bases of the junction unmatched. The V gene's germline CDR1 is SGHNT and CDR2 YYREEE (reference sequence). The CDR3 is CASSPWGQGAPDTQYF. CDR3 nucleotides: TGTGCCAGCAGCCCCTGGGGACAGGGGGCTCCAGATACGCAGTATTTT.

The chain recombines TRBV6-2 or TRBV6-3 with TRBJ2-5; possibly TRBD2 for D (6 bases). Trimming pared 2 bases from V and 4 bases from J, leaving 8 bases between. CDR3 length equals 13 residues. Germline CDR1 is MNHEY and CDR2 is SVGEGT. CDR3 DNA sequence: TGTGCCAGCAGTTACGGCGGGGTAGAGACCCAGTACTTC. As protein: CASSYGGVETQYF.

The J gene is TRBJ1-1, the V gene TRBV11-2; 8 bases line up with TRBD1. J lost 0 bases, V lost 7 bases, and 4 bases had no gene match. CDR3 length: 14 amino acids. CDR1 and CDR2 (germline): SGHAT, FQNNGV. The CDR3 coding sequence is TGTGCCAGCACCACGACAGGGGTGAACACTGAAGCTTTCTTT. Its protein is CASTTTGVNTEAFF.

The chain employs TRBV5-1 and TRBJ1-1; 7 bases align to TRBD1. The junction had 5 bases not matched to a gene; V was cut back by 0 bases and J by 0 bases. Germline V gene sequence: CDR1 SGHRS, CDR2 YFSETQ. The CDR3 is 16 residues long. CDR3 sequence: CASSLGWGQMNTEAFF. Written as DNA, the CDR3 is TGCGCCAGCAGCTTGGGTTGGGGACAGATGAACACTGAAGCTTTCTTT.

V gene TRBV7-8 combines with J gene TRBJ2-1; 9 bases fit TRBD2. The trim removed 3 bases at V and 5 bases at J, leaving 11 bases unmatched. Germline CDR1 reads SGHVS; CDR2 reads FQNEAQ. CDR3 length: 17 residues. The CDR3 bases are TGTGCCAGCAGCTTGGGGTTGGTACTAGCGGGCGACAATGAGCAGTTCTTC. Protein: CASSLGLVLAGDNEQFF.

This clone appeared a few times. CDR3 DNA sequence: TGTGCCAGCAGCGGACAGGGACGCGACACCGGGGAGCTGTTTTTT. This gives the protein CASSGQGRDTGELFF. The chain uses TRBV9 and TRBJ2-2; 7 nucleotides match TRBD1. Looked up from germline, CDR1 is SGDLS and CDR2 is YYNGEE. CDR3 length equals 15 residues. V shed 3 bases, J shed 3 bases, and the junction held 5 bases outside the gene matches.

The CDR3 DNA reads TGTGCCAGCAACAGGGGGAATGAAAAACTGTTTTTT. The encoded protein is CASNRGNEKLFF. The chain links TRBV25-1 to TRBJ1-4, with TRBD1 identical over 8 bases. This CDR3 is built from 12 residues. Trimming at V came to 7 bases and at J to 5 bases, leaving 0 bases not matched to a gene. Germline V gene lookup returns CDR1 MGHDK and CDR2 SYGVNS.

The rearrangement uses TRBV3-1 (or the pseudogene TRBV3-2) and TRBJ2-1; D is perhaps TRBD2 (6 bases). The germline V and J ends were trimmed by 1 base and 3 bases, with 10 bases remaining between them. This CDR3 is 15 amino acids long. Germline V lookup: CDR1 LGHDT, CDR2 YNNKEL (reference sequence). In nucleotides, the CDR3 is TGTGCCAGCAGCCAAGTCGAGGAGGGCTACAATGAGCAGTTCTTC. It yields the protein CASSQVEEGYNEQFF.

The DNA for the CDR3 is TGTGCCAGCCGAAGACGATTGGGGCGCGGCCAAGAGACCCAGTACTTC. Translated: CASRRRLGRGQETQYF. This chain uses TRBV2 with TRBJ2-5; possible D gene TRBD1, 5 bases. The CDR3 covers 16 residues. The V gene's germline CDR1 is SNHLY and CDR2 FYNNEI. V was shortened by 8 bases and J by 1 base, with 20 bases between the two germline ends.

V is TRBV27 and J is TRBJ1-4; 7 bases fit TRBD1. Germline V lookup: CDR1 MNHEY, CDR2 SMNVEV (reference sequence). J gave up 4 bases and V 10 bases, and 9 bases lay outside the gene matches. This CDR3 spans 14 amino acids. The CDR3 DNA reads as TGTGCCACCCGCGCGGGACAGTATAATGAAAAACTGTTTTTT. It yields the protein CATRAGQYNEKLFF.

This clone occurred once. The genes are TRBV2 and TRBJ2-1; weak D call: TRBD1 (6 bases). The CDR3 is made up of 14 amino acids. Trimming took 5 bases from V and 3 from J, leaving 11 bases between them. Germline CDR1 is SNHLY and CDR2 is FYNNEI. The CDR3 here is CASSKTGYYNEQFF. CDR3 DNA: TGTGCCAGCAGTAAAACAGGGTACTACAATGAGCAGTTCTTC.

This sequence joins TRBV23-1 and TRBJ1-1; tentatively, D is TRBD1 (6 bases). TRBV23-1 is an ORF for which the function is uncertain. The CDR3 loop spans 18 amino acids. The germline V and J ends were trimmed by 3 bases and 7 bases, with 27 bases remaining between them. The CDR3 is CASSHYPETGRLGYEAFF. As DNA, the CDR3 is TGCGCCAGCAGTCACTACCCAGAGACAGGTCGATTAGGCTATGAAGCTTTCTTT.

The chain carries TRBV7-9 and TRBJ1-4; 8 bases line up with TRBD1. The CDR3 length is 15 residues. V trimming: 1 base; J trimming: 5 bases; junction bases outside the gene matches: 3. Germline V gene lookup returns CDR1 SEHNR and CDR2 FQNEAQ (reference sequence). The CDR3 loop is CASSLGTGHNEKLFF. The DNA of the CDR3 is TGTGCCAGCAGCTTAGGGACAGGGCACAATGAAAAACTGTTTTTT.

This clone was seen just once. The chain combines TRBV2 with TRBJ1-3; perhaps TRBD1 as D (5 bases). The CDR3 loop spans 15 amino acids. Trimming removed 7 bases at V and 3 bases at J, with 16 bases between. In germline, CDR1 is SNHLY, CDR2 FYNNEI. The CDR3 DNA reads as TGTGCCAGCACCACGCAGGGAGGCTTTGGAAACACCATATATTTT. It is translated as CASTTQGGFGNTIYF.

Here the CDR3 DNA reads TGTGCCATCAGTGTAAAAGGGGGGACAGGGGTACGTCGCACTGAAGCTTTCTTT. Protein product: CAISVKGGTGVRRTEAFF. The chain is built from TRBV10-3 and TRBJ1-1, with 10 bases that match TRBD1. Germline CDR1 reads ENHRY; CDR2 reads SYGVKD. This CDR3 spans 18 amino acids. V lost 4 bases, J lost 4 bases, and 15 bases stayed unmatched.

The chain is built from TRBV4-1 and TRBJ2-1; D might be TRBD2 (7 bases). The germline gives CDR1 MGHRA, CDR2 YSYEKL. This CDR3 comprises 15 residues. V lost 2 bases and J 4 bases, leaving 12 bases between the germline ends. This CDR3 reads CASSQRGGSYNEQFF. The CDR3 region has the DNA TGCGCCAGCAGCCAAAGGGGGGGGTCTTACAATGAGCAGTTCTTC.

In its sample, this clone was seen a few times. The gene calls are TRBV6-6 and TRBJ1-2; no clear D gene. Germline CDR1 and CDR2: MNHNY and SVGAGI (reference sequence). The CDR3 consists of 12 residues. V was cut by 0 bases and J by 8 bases, with 7 bases left in between. This CDR3 is CASSYSTEGYTF. DNA for the CDR3: TGTGCCAGCAGTTACTCTACAGAAGGCTACACCTTC.

This clone was found once. V gene TRBV24-1 combines with J gene TRBJ2-1, with 16 bases lining up with TRBD2. The CDR3 is made up of 17 amino acids. V was pared by 7 bases and J by 1 base, with 3 bases of the junction left unmatched. Germline V lookup: CDR1 KGHDR, CDR2 SFDVKD. CDR3 loop: CATSGTSGRESYNEQFF. DNA of the CDR3: TGTGCCACCAGCGGGACTAGCGGGAGGGAGTCCTACAATGAGCAGTTCTTC.